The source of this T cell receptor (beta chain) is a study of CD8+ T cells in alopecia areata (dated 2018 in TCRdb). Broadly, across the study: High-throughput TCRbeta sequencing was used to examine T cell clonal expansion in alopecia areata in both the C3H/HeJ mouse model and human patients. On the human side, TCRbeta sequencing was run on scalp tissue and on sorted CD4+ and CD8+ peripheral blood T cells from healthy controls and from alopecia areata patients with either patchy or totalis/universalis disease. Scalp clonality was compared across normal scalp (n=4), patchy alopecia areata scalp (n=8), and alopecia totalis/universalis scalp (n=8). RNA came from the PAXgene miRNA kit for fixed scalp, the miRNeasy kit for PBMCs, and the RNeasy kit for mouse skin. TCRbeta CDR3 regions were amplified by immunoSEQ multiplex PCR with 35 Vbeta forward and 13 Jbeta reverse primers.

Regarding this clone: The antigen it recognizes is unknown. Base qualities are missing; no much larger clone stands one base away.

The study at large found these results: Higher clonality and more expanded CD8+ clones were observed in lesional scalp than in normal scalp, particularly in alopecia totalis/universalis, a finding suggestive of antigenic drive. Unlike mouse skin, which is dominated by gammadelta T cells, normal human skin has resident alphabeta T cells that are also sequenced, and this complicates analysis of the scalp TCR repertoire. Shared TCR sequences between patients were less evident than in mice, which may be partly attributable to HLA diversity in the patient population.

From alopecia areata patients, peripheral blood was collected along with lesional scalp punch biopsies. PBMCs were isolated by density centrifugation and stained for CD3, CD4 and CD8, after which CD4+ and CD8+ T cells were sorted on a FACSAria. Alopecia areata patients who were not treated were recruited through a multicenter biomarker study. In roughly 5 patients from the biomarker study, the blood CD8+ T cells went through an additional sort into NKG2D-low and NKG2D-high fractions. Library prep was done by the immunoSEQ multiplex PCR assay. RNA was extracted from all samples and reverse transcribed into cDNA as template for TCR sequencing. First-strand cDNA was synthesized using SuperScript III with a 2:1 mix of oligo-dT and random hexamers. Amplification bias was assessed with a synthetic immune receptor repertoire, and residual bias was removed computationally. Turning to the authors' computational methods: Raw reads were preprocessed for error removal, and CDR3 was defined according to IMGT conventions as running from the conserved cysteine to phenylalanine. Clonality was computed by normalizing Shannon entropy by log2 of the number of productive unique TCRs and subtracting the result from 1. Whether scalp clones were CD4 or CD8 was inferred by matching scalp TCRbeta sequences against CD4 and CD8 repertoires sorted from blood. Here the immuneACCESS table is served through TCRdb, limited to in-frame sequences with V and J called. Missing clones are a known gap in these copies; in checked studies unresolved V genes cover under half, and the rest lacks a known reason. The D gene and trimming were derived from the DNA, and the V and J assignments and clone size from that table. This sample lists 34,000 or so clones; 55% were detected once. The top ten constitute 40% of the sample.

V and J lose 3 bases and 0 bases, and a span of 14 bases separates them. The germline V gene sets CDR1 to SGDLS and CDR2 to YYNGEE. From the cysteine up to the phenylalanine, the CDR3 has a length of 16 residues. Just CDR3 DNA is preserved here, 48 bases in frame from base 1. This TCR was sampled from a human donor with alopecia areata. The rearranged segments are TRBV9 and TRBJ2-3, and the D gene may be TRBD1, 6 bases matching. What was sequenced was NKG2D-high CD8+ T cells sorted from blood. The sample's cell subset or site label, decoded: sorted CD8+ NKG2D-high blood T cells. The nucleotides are TGTGCCAGCAGCGAGTTTGGACAGAGTAGCACAGATACGCAGTATTTT. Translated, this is CASSEFGQSSTDTQYF.